A selection of T cell receptor beta chains follows, all from one sample in a study of T cell repertoires in cytomegalovirus infection. TCRdb called the reads again in MiXCR, with one record for every CDR3 protein. The table lists roughly 640,000 distinct CDR3 sequences, roughly a quarter of them singletons. Sequencing was carried out using CD8+ T cells from PBMCs. The source is a human donor in good health (CMV status not recorded). Some clones in this sample may be carry-over from other donors' samples. CDR3s include the opening cysteine and the closing phenylalanine or tryptophan. Fields, in order: J gene, CDR3 length, V gene, D gene, clone size, CDR3 DNA, CDR3 protein. A D gene is named only where the DNA matches it firmly. Part of the rows lack a size; the others show once, few, many or a class for expanded clones.

TRBJ2-3 17 TRBV28 - many TGTGCCAGCAGTACTATAATCGGCAGGGAAATATTTGATACGCAGTATTTT CASSTIIGREIFDTQYF
TRBJ2-3 17 TRBV2 TRBD2 few TGTGCCAGCAGTGAAGTCTTACTAGCGGGGGGCCGAAATACGCAGTATTTT CASSEVLLAGGRNTQYF
TRBJ2-4 16 TRBV12-5 TRBD2 - TGTGCTAGTGGTTTTAGCGGGGGCCTCACCAAAAACATTCAGTACTTC CASGFSGGLTKNIQYF
TRBJ1-2 16 TRBV7-9 - - TGTGCCAGCAGCCCCATTGGGGGTATATCTAACTATGGCTACACCTTC CASSPIGGISNYGYTF
TRBJ2-1 13 TRBV2 - - TGTGCCAGCCCCCCGGCACGGGGCAATGAGCAGTTCTTC CASPPARGNEQFF
TRBJ2-3 16 TRBV7-8 TRBD2 few TGTGCCAGCAGCTTCGGACTAGCGGGGGCTACAGATACGCAGTATTTT CASSFGLAGATDTQYF
TRBJ1-2 16 TRBV28 - few TGTGCCAGCAGCACACCCAGGGGTGAATCGTCCTATGGCTACACCTTC CASSTPRGESSYGYTF
TRBJ1-2 12 TRBV29-1 - many TGCAGCGTTGAAGCTGGTGACTATGGCTACACCTTC CSVEAGDYGYTF
TRBJ1-2 13 TRBV29-1 TRBD1 - TGCAGCGTTCCGGACAGGGGCGGGCGTGGCTACACCTTC CSVPDRGGRGYTF
TRBJ1-1 11 TRBV2 - few TGTGCCAGCGTGAGGGCCACTGAAGCTTTCTTT CASVRATEAFF
TRBJ2-7 14 TRBV5-5 TRBD2 - TGTGCCAGCAGCTTAAGACTAGCGAACGACGAGCAGTACTTC CASSLRLANDEQYF
TRBJ2-2 19 TRBV2 TRBD1 - TGTGCCAGCAGTGACGGGACAGCTAGAACCCCTCCGAACACCGGGGAGCTGTTTTTT CASSDGTARTPPNTGELFF
TRBJ2-3 14 TRBV6-5 - many TGTGCCAGCAAACACGAGCGGGCGGCAGATACGCAGTATTTT CASKHERAADTQYF
TRBJ2-5 15 TRBV7-9 - few TGTGCCAGCAGCTTAGGAACAGGCAGCCAAGAGACCCAGTACTTC CASSLGTGSQETQYF
TRBJ1-3 15 TRBV4-2 TRBD1 few TGTGCCAGCAGCCAAGCAGGGGGACTTGGAAACACCATATATTTT CASSQAGGLGNTIYF
TRBJ2-1 13 TRBV7-2 - many TGTGCCAGCAGCTTAGTCCCAAACAATGAGCAGTTCTTC CASSLVPNNEQFF
TRBJ1-5 16 TRBV28 - - TGTGCCAGCAGCTCCTCGCGGGGAGGGAAGGCTCAGCCCCAGCATTTT CASSSSRGGKAQPQHF
TRBJ2-1 11 TRBV2 - many TGTGCCACCCGGCCTGAGGGGGAGCAGTTCTTC CATRPEGEQFF
TRBJ2-5 16 TRBV6-2/TRBV6-3 TRBD1 - TGTGCCAGCAGTTTCCTCCCGGGACAGGGAGAAGAGACCCAGTACTTC CASSFLPGQGEETQYF
TRBJ2-7 11 TRBV7-9 - many TGTGCCAGCAGCGCCAATGACGAGCAGTACTTC CASSANDEQYF
TRBJ1-1 15 TRBV28 - - TGTGCCAACAGTCGTTATGGGGGGACGAACACTGAAGCTTTCTTT CANSRYGGTNTEAFF
TRBJ2-1 16 TRBV12-3/TRBV12-4 - many TGTGCCAGCAGCCCTGTCTTGTACCAACCCTACAATGAGCAGTTCTTC CASSPVLYQPYNEQFF
TRBJ1-5 12 TRBV6-1 - few TGTGCCAGCAGTGATAGATACCAGTCCCAGCATTTT CASSDRYQSQHF
TRBJ1-5 14 TRBV9 - few TGTGCCAGCAGCGACAGCCCAGGGAATCAGCCCCAGCATTTT CASSDSPGNQPQHF
TRBJ2-2 12 TRBV7-9 - many TGTGCCAGCGTAATGAGGTCCGGGGAGCTGTTTTTT CASVMRSGELFF
TRBJ2-1 14 TRBV5-1 TRBD1 - TGCGCCAGCTCCTCCGGGACAGGGGTTAATGAGCAGTTCTTC CASSSGTGVNEQFF
TRBJ1-5 15 TRBV7-9 - many TGTGCCAGCAGCTTAGGATCAGATAGCAATCAGCCCCAGCATTTT CASSLGSDSNQPQHF
TRBJ2-1 15 TRBV4-1 - - TGCGCCAGCAGCCAAGAGCAGGGACTCGCCAATGAGCAGTTCTTC CASSQEQGLANEQFF
TRBJ1-5 14 TRBV6-6 - few TGTGCCAGCACCTTGGGCAGGCACAATCAGCCCCAGCATTTT CASTLGRHNQPQHF
TRBJ1-2 13 TRBV12-3/TRBV12-4 - few TGTGCCAGCAGTCCCAATCCTGGAGAAGGCTACACCTTC CASSPNPGEGYTF
TRBJ1-2 14 TRBV6-1 TRBD1 - TGTGCCAGCAGTCCCCCCGACAGGGGCAATGGCTACACCTTC CASSPPDRGNGYTF
TRBJ1-3 15 TRBV23-1 TRBD1 - TGCGCCAGCATGACAGGGGCCATCTCTGGAAACACCATATATTTT CASMTGAISGNTIYF
TRBJ2-1 13 TRBV5-1 TRBD1 - TGCGCCAGCAGCTTAAGGGGGCCGGGTGAGCAGTTCTTC CASSLRGPGEQFF
TRBJ2-1 16 TRBV6-2/TRBV6-3 TRBD2 few TGTGCCAGCAGTTACCCCTCCCTAGCGGGGGGCAGTGAGCAGTTCTTC CASSYPSLAGGSEQFF
TRBJ2-1 13 TRBV19 - - TGTGCCAGTAGTATGACGGGGTGGGGTGAGCAGTTCTTC CASSMTGWGEQFF
TRBJ2-7 15 TRBV5-5 TRBD1 - TGTGCCAGCAGCTTGAAAGGGACAGGGATTTACGAGCAGTACTTC CASSLKGTGIYEQYF
TRBJ2-2 14 TRBV7-6 - many TGTGCCAGCAGTTTAGCTGGGTTGGACGGGGAGCTGTTTTTT CASSLAGLDGELFF
TRBJ2-6 18 TRBV11-2 - - TGTGCCAGCAGCCCCGGACAGTACCCTCCCCAAGGGGCCAACGTCCTGACTTTC CASSPGQYPPQGANVLTF
TRBJ1-1 13 TRBV6-2/TRBV6-3 TRBD1 many TGTGCCACCGAAGGACAGGGGAACACTGAAGCTTTCTTT CATEGQGNTEAFF
TRBJ1-2 16 TRBV10-3 - - TGTGCCATCAGCACAAGGGACCGGGGTTCAGACTATGGCTACACCTTC CAISTRDRGSDYGYTF
TRBJ2-3 13 TRBV11-1 TRBD2 many TGTGCCAGCAGCCGACTAGCAACAGATACGCAGTATTTT CASSRLATDTQYF
TRBJ1-2 12 TRBV2 - few TGTGCCAGGACTGTGGGTGAGGATGGCTACACCTTC CARTVGEDGYTF
TRBJ2-2 14 TRBV24-1 TRBD1 - TGTGCCACCGAATCCGACAGGGCGTTCGGGGAGCTGTTTTTT CATESDRAFGELFF
TRBJ1-5 21 TRBV19 - - TGTGCCAGTAGTATAGATTTATATCGGACCACGGGGGAGGCGAGCAATCAGCCCCAGCATTTT CASSIDLYRTTGEASNQPQHF
TRBJ1-1 13 TRBV7-9 - many TGTGCCAGCAGCCTGCGGGGGGCTGCTGAAGCTTTCTTT CASSLRGAAEAFF
TRBJ1-4 12 TRBV4-1 - few TGCGCCAGCAAGGGGTGGGATGAAAAACTGTTTTTT CASKGWDEKLFF
TRBJ2-2 13 TRBV29-1 - few TGCAGCGCCCCTGGGGCGCGCACCGGGGAGCTGTTTTTT CSAPGARTGELFF
TRBJ2-5 15 TRBV7-9 - - TGTGCCAGCAGCTTCGGACAGATCTACCAAGAGACCCAGTACTTC CASSFGQIYQETQYF
TRBJ1-4 14 TRBV7-9 - few TGTGCCAGCAGCTTAGGCCGGGCTAATGAAAAACTGTTTTTT CASSLGRANEKLFF
TRBJ1-1 14 TRBV5-1 - few TGCGCCAGCAGCTTCACAGGGTTCGACACTGAAGCTTTCTTT CASSFTGFDTEAFF
TRBJ2-5 13 TRBV20-1 - - TGCAGTGCTGGGGGACGCTCCGGAGAGACCCAGTACTTC CSAGGRSGETQYF
TRBJ1-1 14 TRBV7-9 - many TGTGCCAGCAGTTGGGACTTAGGGAACACTGAAGCTTTCTTT CASSWDLGNTEAFF